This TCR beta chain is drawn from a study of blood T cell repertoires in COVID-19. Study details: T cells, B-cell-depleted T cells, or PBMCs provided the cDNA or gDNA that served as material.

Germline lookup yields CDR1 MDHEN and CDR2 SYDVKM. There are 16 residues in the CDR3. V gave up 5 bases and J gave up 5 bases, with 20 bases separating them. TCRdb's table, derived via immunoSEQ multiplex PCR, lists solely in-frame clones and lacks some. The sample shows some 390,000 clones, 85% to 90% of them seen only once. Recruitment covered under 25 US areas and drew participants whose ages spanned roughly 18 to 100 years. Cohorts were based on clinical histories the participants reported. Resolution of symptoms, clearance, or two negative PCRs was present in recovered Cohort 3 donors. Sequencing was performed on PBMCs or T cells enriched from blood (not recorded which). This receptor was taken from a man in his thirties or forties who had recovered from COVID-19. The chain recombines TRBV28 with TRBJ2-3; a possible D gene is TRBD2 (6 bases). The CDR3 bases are TGTGCCAGCAGTCCACCTAATACGGGAGCGGGAGATACGCAGTATTTT. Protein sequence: CASSPPNTGAGDTQYF.